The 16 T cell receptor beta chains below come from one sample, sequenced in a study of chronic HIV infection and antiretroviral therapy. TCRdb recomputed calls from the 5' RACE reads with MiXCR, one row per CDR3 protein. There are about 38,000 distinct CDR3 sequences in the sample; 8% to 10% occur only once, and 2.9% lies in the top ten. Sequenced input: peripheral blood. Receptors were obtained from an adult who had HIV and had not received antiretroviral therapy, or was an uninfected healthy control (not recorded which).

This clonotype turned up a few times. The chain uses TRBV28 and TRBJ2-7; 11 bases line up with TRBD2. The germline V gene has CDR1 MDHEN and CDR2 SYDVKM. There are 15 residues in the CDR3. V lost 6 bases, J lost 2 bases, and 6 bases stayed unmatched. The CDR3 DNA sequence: TGTGCCAGCAGGTCATCGGGACTAGCGGCCTACGAGCAGTACTTC. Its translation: CASRSSGLAAYEQYF.

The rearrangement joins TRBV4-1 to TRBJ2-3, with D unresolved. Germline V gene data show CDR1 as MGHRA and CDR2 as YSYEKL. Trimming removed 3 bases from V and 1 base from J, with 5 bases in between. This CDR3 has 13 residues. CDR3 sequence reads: CASSHPRTDTQYF. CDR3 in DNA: TGCGCCAGCAGCCACCCTCGCACAGATACGCAGTATTTT.

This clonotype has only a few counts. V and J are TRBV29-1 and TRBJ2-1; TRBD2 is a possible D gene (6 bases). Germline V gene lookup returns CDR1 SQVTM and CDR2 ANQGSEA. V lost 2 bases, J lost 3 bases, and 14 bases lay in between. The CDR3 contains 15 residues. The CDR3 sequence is CSVEIVAVIYNEQFF. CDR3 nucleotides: TGCAGCGTTGAAATCGTAGCGGTCATCTACAATGAGCAGTTCTTC.

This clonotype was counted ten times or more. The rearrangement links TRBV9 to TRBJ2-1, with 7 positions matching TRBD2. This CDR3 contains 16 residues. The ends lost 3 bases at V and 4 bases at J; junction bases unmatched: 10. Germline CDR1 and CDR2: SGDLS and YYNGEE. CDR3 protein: CASSETLAEGYNEQFF. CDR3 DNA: TGTGCCAGCAGCGAAACCCTAGCGGAGGGTTACAATGAGCAGTTCTTC.

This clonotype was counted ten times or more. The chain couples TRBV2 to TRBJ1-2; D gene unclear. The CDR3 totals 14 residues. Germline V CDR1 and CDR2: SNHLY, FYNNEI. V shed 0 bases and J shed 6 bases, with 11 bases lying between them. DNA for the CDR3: TGTGCCAGCAGTGAAGCAACTGGGGAAGATGGCTACACCTTC. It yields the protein CASSEATGEDGYTF.

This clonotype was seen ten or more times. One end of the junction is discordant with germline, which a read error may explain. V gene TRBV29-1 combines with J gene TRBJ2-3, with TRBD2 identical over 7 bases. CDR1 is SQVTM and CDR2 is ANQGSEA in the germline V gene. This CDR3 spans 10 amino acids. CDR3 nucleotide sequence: TGCAGCGTTGAGCTCGGGACTAAATCTTTT. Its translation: CSVELGTKSF.

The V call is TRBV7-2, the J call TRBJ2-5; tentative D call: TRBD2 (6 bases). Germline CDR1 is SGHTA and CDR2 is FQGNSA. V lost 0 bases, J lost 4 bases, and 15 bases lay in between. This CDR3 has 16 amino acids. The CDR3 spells CASSLALRRRGETQYF. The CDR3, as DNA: TGTGCCAGCAGCTTAGCGCTTAGGCGGCGGGGAGAGACCCAGTACTTC.

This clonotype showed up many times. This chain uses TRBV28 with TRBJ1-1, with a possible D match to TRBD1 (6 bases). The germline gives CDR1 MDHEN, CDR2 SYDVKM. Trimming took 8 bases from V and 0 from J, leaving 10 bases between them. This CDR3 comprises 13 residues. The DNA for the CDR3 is TGTGCCAGCTGGGGGACATTGAACACTGAAGCTTTCTTT. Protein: CASWGTLNTEAFF.

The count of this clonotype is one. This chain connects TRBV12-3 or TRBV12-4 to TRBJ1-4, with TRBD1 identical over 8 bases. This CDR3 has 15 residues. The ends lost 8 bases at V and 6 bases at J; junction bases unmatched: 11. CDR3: CASGIMTGVDEKLFF. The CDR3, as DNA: TGTGCCAGCGGAATAATGACAGGGGTCGATGAAAAACTGTTTTTT.

The CDR3, as DNA: TGTGCCAGCAGTGTCGGTTTAACAGTTACTAGCTCTGGGGCCAACGTCCTGACTTTC. Its protein is CASSVGLTVTSSGANVLTF. V and J are TRBV2 and TRBJ2-6; maybe TRBD2 (5 bases). Germline V lookup: CDR1 SNHLY, CDR2 FYNNEI. V was clipped by 4 bases and J by 0 bases, with 19 bases between them. The CDR3 runs 19 residues. The full variable domain, rest sourced from reference TRBV2 and TRBJ2-6, is EPEVTQTPSHQVTQMGQEVILRCVPISNHLYFYWYRQILGQKVEFLVSFYNNEISEKSEIFDDQFSVERPDGSNFTLKIRSTKLEDSAMYFCASSVGLTVTSSGANVLTFGAGSRLTVL.

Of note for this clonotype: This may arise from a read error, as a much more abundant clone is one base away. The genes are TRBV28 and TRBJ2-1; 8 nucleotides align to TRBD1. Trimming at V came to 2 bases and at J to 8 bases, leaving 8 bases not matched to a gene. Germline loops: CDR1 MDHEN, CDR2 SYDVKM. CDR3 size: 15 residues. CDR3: CASSLRQGALYEQFF. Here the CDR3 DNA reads TGTGCCAGCAGTTTAAGGCAGGGGGCCCTCTATGAGCAGTTCTTC.

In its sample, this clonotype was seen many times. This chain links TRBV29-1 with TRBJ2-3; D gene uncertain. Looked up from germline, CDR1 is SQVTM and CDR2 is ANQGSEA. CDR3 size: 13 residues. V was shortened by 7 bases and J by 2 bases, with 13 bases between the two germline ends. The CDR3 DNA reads TGCAGCGCGCCAAACCCCACCACAGATACGCAGTATTTT. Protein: CSAPNPTTDTQYF.

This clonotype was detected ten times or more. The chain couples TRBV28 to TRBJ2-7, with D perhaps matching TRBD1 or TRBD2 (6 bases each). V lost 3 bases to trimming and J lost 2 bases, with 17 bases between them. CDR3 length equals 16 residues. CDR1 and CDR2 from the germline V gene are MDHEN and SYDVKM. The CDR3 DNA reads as TGTGCCAGCAGTTTTAAAGGGGACACGGGGGCCTACGAGCAGTACTTC. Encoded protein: CASSFKGDTGAYEQYF.

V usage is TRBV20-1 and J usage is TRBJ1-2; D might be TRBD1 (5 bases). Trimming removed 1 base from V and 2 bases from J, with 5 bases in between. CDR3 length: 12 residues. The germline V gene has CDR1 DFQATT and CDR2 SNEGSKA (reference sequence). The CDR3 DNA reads TGCAGTGCTAGAGGGGGGAACTATGGCTACACCTTC. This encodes CSARGGNYGYTF.

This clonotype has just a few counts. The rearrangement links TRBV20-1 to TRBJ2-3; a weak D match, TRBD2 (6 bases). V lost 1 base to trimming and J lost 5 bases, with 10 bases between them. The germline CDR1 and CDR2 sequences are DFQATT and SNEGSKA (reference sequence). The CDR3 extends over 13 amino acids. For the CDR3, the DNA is TGCAGTGCTAGAGGAGTGGGGGGAGATACGCAGTATTTT. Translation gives CSARGVGGDTQYF.

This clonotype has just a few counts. The CDR3 DNA follows: TGCAGCTCGAACGGAGCGAGAAGCACAGATACGCAGTATTTT. Translation gives CSSNGARSTDTQYF. The rearrangement links TRBV29-1 to TRBJ2-3; D is unresolved. Trimming removed 8 bases at V and 0 bases at J, with 15 bases between. The CDR3 spans 14 residues. Germline CDR1 SQVTM, CDR2 ANQGSEA.